The source of this T cell receptor (beta chain) is a study of cytotoxic CD8 clonotypes in ibrutinib-treated CLL (dated by TCRdb to 2020 to 2023). Regarding the study in general: The cohort was composed of 11 relapsed/refractory and around 14 treatment-naive patients; IGHV unmutated status was identified in about 17 patients. Cryopreserved peripheral blood mononuclear cells were obtained prior to treatment, at the time of response, and at either disease progression or sustained remission. Responses were partial in roughly 24 patients and complete in 2; after median about 70 months follow-up, approximately 15 stayed in remission and roughly twelve progressed. Samples at response were collected after a median of 12 months of treatment, with a range of roughly 6 to 40 months. Of the 86 people in the trial, approximately 28 had longitudinal samples available. Every remission and progressive disease sample was obtained while ibrutinib was still being received by the patients. On average, each sample yielded 255,043 productive templates and about 95,000 productive rearrangements.

About this clone: It lacks a known antigen. Base qualities are not recorded, but no much larger clone differs from it by a single base.

Each clonotype received, on average, 10x coverage in deep resolution sequencing performed on a MiSeq, where the target depth lay between 1 in 1 million and 1 in 200,000 T cells. TCR beta libraries were generated with the immunoSEQ hsTCRB Kit. The published analysis was carried out like this. ImmunoSEQ Data Assistant and ImmunoSEQ Analyzer were used for data analysis, and V, D and J genes were assigned according to IMGT definitions. Clonality, with values ranging from 0 to 1, was calculated as one minus the normalized Shannon entropy of productive rearrangement frequencies. Only overrepresented clonotypes making up at least 0.05% of the repertoire of each patient were included in the public clonotype analysis. Fewer than 15 age-matched healthy donor repertoires from immuneACCESS served as clonality controls. In its TCRdb copy, this immuneACCESS table keeps in-frame sequences only and misses some clones. Where compared with another copy, unresolved V genes explain less than half of these, and the others have no known cause. V, J and clone size derive from that table, while D and trimming were established from the DNA sequence. This sample lists approximately 90,000 clones; around 77% were detected once. The top ten clonotypes cover 20% to 25% of the sample.

Here is what the overall study found, with its caveats: Public clonotypes were rare and either contracted or stayed stable during treatment, and the rise in clonality at ibrutinib response reflected the expansion of private clonotypes. At ibrutinib response clonality went up, during sustained remission it held steady, and at progression it dropped back toward baseline. Baseline clonality was found to be higher than that of age-matched healthy donors and was strongly correlated with circulating CD8+ T-cell counts. Sampling times were not matched between sustained-remission and progressing patients, and lymph node repertoires were not studied.

The sample's time point label, in plain terms: 20 to 25 months on ibrutinib. For TCR beta library preparation, 1.5 to 2 micrograms of genomic DNA was extracted from cryopreserved PBMCs. Longitudinal blood samples from CLL patients on ibrutinib monotherapy underwent high-throughput TCR beta sequencing. The patients were enrolled in a single-center, open-label phase 2 trial of ibrutinib monotherapy. From the cysteine up to the phenylalanine, the CDR3 has a length of 13 residues. Only CDR3 DNA is held: 39 bases, read in frame from base 1. Sequences SEHNR (CDR1) and FQNEAQ (CDR2) are obtained from the germline V gene (reference sequence). The germline ends are 20 bases apart after V is trimmed by 5 bases and J by 12 bases.

The rearranged segments are TRBV7-9 and TRBJ2-7, with the D gene possibly TRBD1 or TRBD2, each one fitting 6 bases. This specimen was PBMCs, taken after 24 months of ibrutinib treatment. The sequence was collected from a human donor with chronic lymphocytic leukemia. This receptor has the CDR3 CASSQRRGGQWYF. The sequence in DNA is TGTGCCAGCAGCCAGAGACGAGGGGGGCAGTGGTACTTC.